The 5 T cell receptor beta chains listed next were all sequenced from one sample in a study of Graves' ophthalmopathy and Graves' hyperthyroidism. RNA transcripts provided the template for amplifying TCR beta CDR3 regions. HTBI primers were employed in first-round RT-PCR, then a second-round multiplex PCR followed. MiXCR was run by TCRdb on the multiplex PCR reads, yielding one entry per CDR3 protein. The data contain 650,000 to 900,000 distinct CDR3 sequences, 40% of them singletons. The specimen sequenced was peripheral blood. The receptors come from an adult man with Graves' ophthalmopathy.

The chain links TRBV20-1 to TRBJ2-5; 10 positions agree with TRBD1. Per germline, CDR1 DFQATT and CDR2 SNEGSKA (reference sequence). The ends lost 7 bases at V and 5 bases at J; junction bases unmatched: 16. This CDR3 comprises 16 residues. The DNA for the CDR3 is TGCAGTGTCGGGACAGGGGAGGCCGGGAAGGGTGAGACCCAGTACTTC. Its protein product is CSVGTGEAGKGETQYF.

The chain couples TRBV7-9 to TRBJ1-5; TRBD1 matches 12 bases. V shed 9 bases and J 7 bases; nucleotides not matched to a gene: 19. The CDR3 consists of 18 residues. The germline V gene has CDR1 SEHNR and CDR2 FQNEAQ (reference sequence). The CDR3 bases are TGTGCCAGTAGTTCCTATCCGCCGGGGACAGGGGGCGGCCAGCCCCAGCATTTT. It yields the protein CASSSYPPGTGGGQPQHF.

Comments on this clonotype: The germline gene is not matched at one end of the junction; a read error may be the cause. V gene TRBV7-9 combines with J gene TRBJ2-7; 10 bases map to TRBD2. There are 14 residues in the CDR3. Germline V gene data show CDR1 as SEHNR and CDR2 as FQNEAQ (reference sequence). The CDR3 spells CASSELAGSYEQYF. CDR3 coding DNA: TGCGCCAGCAGCGAACTAGCGGGATCCTACGAGCAGTACTTC.

This clonotype was counted a single time. J is TRBJ1-2 and V is TRBV2; D is perhaps TRBD1 (6 bases). Germline V lookup: CDR1 SNHLY, CDR2 FYNNEI. The CDR3 totals 13 residues. Trimming cost V 11 bases and J 9 bases, with 22 bases left between them. The CDR3 reads CAGNSRTEGSYTF. DNA for the CDR3: TGTGCCGGTAACAGTCGGACAGAGGGGAGCTACACCTTC.

This clonotype was seen just once. Its ends do not fully match the called genes, so a read error is possible. The V and J genes are TRBV29-1 and TRBJ1-4, with 9 bases fitting TRBD1. The germline V gene has CDR1 SQVTM and CDR2 ANQGSEA. This CDR3 region has 13 residues. The CDR3 DNA follows: TGCAGCGTTAAGGGACAGGGAGGGGAAAAACTATTTTTT. This translates into CSVKGQGGEKLFF.